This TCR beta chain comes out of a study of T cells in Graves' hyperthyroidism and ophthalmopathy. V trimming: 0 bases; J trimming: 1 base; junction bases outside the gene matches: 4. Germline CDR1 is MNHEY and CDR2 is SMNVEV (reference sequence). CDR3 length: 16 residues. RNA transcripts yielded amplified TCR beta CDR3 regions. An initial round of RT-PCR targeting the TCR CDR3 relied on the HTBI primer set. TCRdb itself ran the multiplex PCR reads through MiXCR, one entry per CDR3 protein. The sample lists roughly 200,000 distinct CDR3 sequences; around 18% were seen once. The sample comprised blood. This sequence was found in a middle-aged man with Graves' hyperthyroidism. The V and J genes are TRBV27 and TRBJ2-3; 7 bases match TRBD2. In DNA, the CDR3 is TGTGCCAGCAGTTTATCGCGGGGGACTGGCACAGATACGCAGTATTTT. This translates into CASSLSRGTGTDTQYF.